This T cell receptor beta chain was identified during a study of blood T cell repertoires in COVID-19. As for the study in general: Acute and convalescent COVID-19 samples came from the United States, Italy and Spain. In each case, the material was cDNA or gDNA derived from T cells, B-cell-depleted T cells, or PBMCs.

As processed by the authors: From reference gene primer amplification, estimates of nucleated cell counts were derived. Clones were read by immunoSEQ multiplex PCR, and TCRdb kept only the in-frame ones, dropping some. V, J and clone size were drawn from that table, and D and trimming were deduced from the DNA. The sample holds some 150,000 clones, approximately 86% seen once. After removal of 3 bases from V and 9 bases from J, the junction contained 3 bases not matched to a gene. The CDR3 contains 13 residues. The germline CDR1 and CDR2 sequences are MNHEY and SMNVEV (reference sequence). This rearrangement joins TRBV27 to TRBJ2-1; the match to TRBD2 covers 9 bases. The TCR comes from a man between 65 and 79 years old with acute or convalescent COVID-19. The sequenced material came from peripheral blood. Here the CDR3 DNA reads TGTGCCAGCAGTTTGAGCGGGAGGTCTGAGCAGTTCTTC. It is translated as CASSLSGRSEQFF.